Listed below are T cell receptor beta chains from one sample, sequenced in a study of blood T cell repertoires in COVID-19. Clones were read by immunoSEQ multiplex PCR, and TCRdb kept only the in-frame ones, dropping some. The sample has about 120,000 clones; around 89% are singletons. Sequenced material: peripheral blood. These receptors were obtained from a human donor with acute or convalescent COVID-19. The donor label of this sample is uncertain. CDR3s include the opening cysteine and the closing phenylalanine or tryptophan. The order of the fields is V gene, J gene, D gene, clone size, CDR3 protein, CDR3 DNA. A D gene is named only where the DNA matches it firmly. Clone size, where shown, is once, few, many, or a class for clones that have expanded.

V: TRBV30
J: TRBJ1-6
D: TRBD1
size: .
CDR3: CAWSPRDRAPLHF
DNA: TGTGCCTGGAGTCCCCGGGACAGGGCACCCCTCCACTTT

V: TRBV3-1/TRBV3-2
J: TRBJ1-1
D: TRBD1
size: .
CDR3: CASSPWTGGNTEAFF
DNA: TGTGCCAGCAGCCCCTGGACAGGGGGAAACACTGAAGCTTTCTTT

V: TRBV16
J: TRBJ2-5
D: TRBD1
size: .
CDR3: CASSRRQGEAETQYF
DNA: TGTGCCAGCAGCCGGAGACAGGGTGAGGCAGAGACCCAGTACTTC

V: TRBV28
J: TRBJ1-4
D: .
size: .
CDR3: CASSFLWPTAELFF
DNA: TGTGCCAGCAGCTTCCTCTGGCCTACAGCAGAACTGTTTTTT

V: TRBV12-3/TRBV12-4
J: TRBJ1-1
D: .
size: .
CDR3: CASSFVAGAQAFF
DNA: TGTGCCAGCAGTTTCGTGGCGGGGGCCCAAGCTTTCTTT

V: TRBV18
J: TRBJ1-1
D: .
size: .
CDR3: CASSLGEMNTEAFF
DNA: TGTGCCAGCTCACTTGGGGAGATGAACACTGAAGCTTTCTTT

V: TRBV19
J: TRBJ2-5
D: TRBD1
size: .
CDR3: CASSMQGQDETQYF
DNA: TGTGCCAGTAGTATGCAGGGACAGGACGAGACCCAGTACTTC

V: TRBV6-6
J: TRBJ2-5
D: .
size: few
CDR3: CASSFVPETQYF
DNA: TGTGCCAGCAGTTTCGTCCCCGAGACCCAGTACTTC

V: TRBV3-1/TRBV3-2
J: TRBJ2-7
D: .
size: .
CDR3: CASSQEGVYEQYF
DNA: TGTGCCAGCAGCCAAGAAGGGGTATACGAGCAGTACTTC

V: TRBV7-3
J: TRBJ1-1
D: .
size: .
CDR3: CASSFGGDTEAFF
DNA: TGTGCCAGCAGCTTCGGGGGGGATACTGAAGCTTTCTTT

V: TRBV7-6
J: TRBJ2-1
D: .
size: .
CDR3: CASSLAPTDNDNEQFF
DNA: TGTGCCAGCAGCTTAGCCCCTACCGATAATGACAATGAGCAGTTCTTC

V: TRBV18
J: TRBJ1-6
D: .
size: .
CDR3: CASSPTENSPLHF
DNA: TGTGCCAGCTCACCGACAGAAAATTCACCCCTCCACTTT

V: TRBV5-1
J: TRBJ1-6
D: .
size: .
CDR3: CASSLGAGNNSPLHF
DNA: TGCGCCAGCAGCTTGGGTGCAGGGAATAATTCACCCCTCCACTTT

V: TRBV3-1/TRBV3-2
J: TRBJ1-2
D: TRBD1
size: .
CDR3: CASSPSRGDYGYTF
DNA: TGTGCCAGCAGCCCCTCCAGGGGGGACTATGGCTACACCTTC

V: TRBV6-5
J: TRBJ2-3
D: .
size: .
CDR3: CASSRQGPDTQYF
DNA: TGTGCCAGCAGCCGCCAGGGCCCAGATACGCAGTATTTT

V: TRBV7-3
J: TRBJ2-3
D: TRBD2
size: .
CDR3: CASSPQPGLAGGRADTQYF
DNA: TGTGCCAGCAGCCCCCAACCGGGACTAGCGGGGGGGCGGGCAGATACGCAGTATTTT

V: TRBV28
J: TRBJ1-2
D: TRBD1
size: .
CDR3: CASSRQGFGYTF
DNA: TGTGCCAGCAGTAGACAGGGATTTGGCTACACCTTC

V: TRBV7-9
J: TRBJ2-6
D: TRBD1
size: .
CDR3: CASSLSTIGGRANVLTF
DNA: TGTGCCAGCAGCTTAAGCACCATAGGGGGCCGTGCCAACGTCCTGACTTTC

V: TRBV5-1
J: TRBJ1-1
D: TRBD1
size: .
CDR3: CASSGDSYTEAFF
DNA: TGCGCCAGCAGCGGGGACAGCTACACTGAAGCTTTCTTT

V: TRBV2
J: TRBJ1-2
D: .
size: .
CDR3: CASSESWGRSNYGYTF
DNA: TGTGCCAGCAGTGAAAGTTGGGGCAGATCTAACTATGGCTACACCTTC

V: TRBV28
J: TRBJ1-5
D: .
size: .
CDR3: CATDPRSYSNQPQHF
DNA: TGTGCCACCGACCCTCGGAGTTATAGCAATCAGCCCCAGCATTTT

V: TRBV27
J: TRBJ2-7
D: TRBD2
size: .
CDR3: CASSLYGLAGANKQYF
DNA: TGTGCCAGCAGTTTATATGGGCTAGCGGGGGCCAACAAGCAGTACTTC

V: TRBV9
J: TRBJ2-7
D: TRBD1
size: .
CDR3: CASSRRQGYEQYF
DNA: TGTGCCAGCAGCAGGCGACAGGGATACGAGCAGTACTTC

V: TRBV27
J: TRBJ1-6
D: TRBD1
size: .
CDR3: CASSPGTVYNSPLHF
DNA: TGTGCCAGCAGTCCCGGGACAGTTTATAATTCACCCCTCCACTTT

V: TRBV18
J: TRBJ2-7
D: TRBD1
size: .
CDR3: CASQLVQGAGEQYF
DNA: TGTGCCAGCCAGCTAGTCCAGGGGGCTGGCGAGCAGTACTTC

V: TRBV28
J: TRBJ2-3
D: .
size: .
CDR3: CASSYGGSTDTQYF
DNA: TGTGCCAGCAGTTATGGAGGGAGCACAGATACGCAGTATTTT